The entry that follows covers one T cell receptor beta chain sequence. This specimen comes from a study of blood T cell repertoires in COVID-19. As for the study in general: Sites in the United States, Italy and Spain provided acute and convalescent COVID-19 samples.

The authors' processing: Quantification of nucleated cells was approximated via reference gene primer amplification. Generated by immunoSEQ multiplex PCR, the TCRdb table keeps only in-frame clones and is missing some. The V and J calls and clone size come from that table; D and trimming were worked out from the DNA. This table holds 140,000 to 150,000 clones, 65% to 90% found once. The CDR3 is 14 residues long. Germline V gives CDR1 SNHLY, CDR2 FYNNEI. Between the trimmed V and J ends, which lost 4 bases and 3 bases, there was a span of 9 bases. This rearrangement joins TRBV2 to TRBJ1-4; D might be TRBD1 (5 bases). The receptor was derived from a man aged 60 to 69 with active or convalescent COVID-19. The specimen was peripheral blood. The chain's CDR3 is CASSVGGANEKLFF. CDR3 sequence (DNA): TGTGCCAGCAGTGTTGGGGGGGCTAATGAAAAACTGTTTTTT. The variable domain in full, with the rest retrieved from reference TRBV2 and TRBJ1-4, is EPEVTQTPSHQVTQMGQEVILRCVPISNHLYFYWYRQILGQKVEFLVSFYNNEISEKSEIFDDQFSVERPDGSNFTLKIRSTKLEDSAMYFCASSVGGANEKLFFGSGTQLSVL.